The sequence of this T cell receptor (beta chain) was determined in a study of T cell changes during pregnancy in multiple sclerosis. TCRdb keeps only in-frame clones here, not all; method: immunoSEQ multiplex PCR. The profile shows approximately 12,000 clones, roughly nine tenths of them singletons. This TCR was recovered from a female donor in good health, enrolled as a control in a pregnancy study. The sample was CD8+ T cells from peripheral blood mononuclear cells, taken in the second trimester of pregnancy.

The DNA of the CDR3 is TGTGCCAGCAGGACGGGCGGGTCGGGCGGGGAGCTGTTTTTT. Translation: CASRTGGSGGELFF. This chain connects TRBV5-6 to TRBJ2-2, with TRBD2 as a possible D gene (5 bases). Trimming removed 5 bases from V and 7 bases from J, with 15 bases in between. From germline, CDR1 is SGHDT and CDR2 YYEEEE. The CDR3 totals 14 residues.